These 14 T cell receptor beta chains were all obtained from the same sample, sequenced in a study of metastatic and nonmetastatic thyroid tumors. From the PCR reads, TCRdb re-called clones with MiXCR. The profile shows some 23,000 clones, approximately 11% of them singletons. Treatment of any kind had been given to no patient before thyroid surgery. Sequences were obtained from blood. All receptors derive from a female donor with papillary thyroid cancer or a benign thyroid nodule (not recorded which). Some clones in this sample may be carry-over from other donors' samples.

As to this clone: A much larger clone differs by one base, so this may be a read error. The chain combines TRBV20-1 with TRBJ2-1; D remains ambiguous. Trimming cost V 0 bases and J 3 bases, with 9 bases left between them. The CDR3 runs 14 residues. Germline CDR1 and CDR2: DFQATT and SNEGSKA (reference sequence). The CDR3 DNA follows: TGCAGTGCTAGAGAGGCCGTGAGCTACAATGAGCAGTTCTTC. It translates to CSAREAVSYNEQFF.

By sample share, this clone is medium-sized. This sequence joins TRBV27 and TRBJ2-7; D ambiguous. The CDR3 spans 13 residues. Germline CDR1 is MNHEY and CDR2 is SMNVEV (reference sequence). Trimming took 2 bases from V and 11 from J, leaving 16 bases between them. The CDR3 spells CASSLAILSVEYF. CDR3 DNA: TGTGCCAGCAGTTTAGCGATTCTGAGCGTAGAGTACTTC.

This sequence joins TRBV30 and TRBJ2-7, with TRBD1 matching over 8 bases. V dropped 0 bases and J dropped 2; count of bases not matched to a gene: 6. The CDR3 covers 15 residues. Germline V gene sequence: CDR1 GTSNPN, CDR2 SVGIG (reference sequence). CDR3 region: CAWSVFPGGPYEQYF. The DNA of the CDR3 is TGTGCCTGGAGTGTATTTCCAGGGGGCCCCTACGAGCAGTACTTC.

The CDR3 is CASRDRYYEQYF. The CDR3 DNA follows: TGTGCCAGCCGTGATAGATACTACGAGCAGTACTTC. The J gene is TRBJ2-7, the V gene TRBV6-2 or TRBV6-3; unclear D gene. Trimming removed 8 bases at V and 3 bases at J, with 11 bases between. CDR1 and CDR2 from the germline V gene are MNHEY and SVGEGT. The CDR3 length is 12 residues.

Remarks on this clone: A read error may be the cause here, since a much bigger clone is one base away. The chain joins TRBV5-6 to TRBJ1-1; no firm D call. V was trimmed by 4 bases and J by 6 bases, leaving 16 bases between them. This CDR3 has 14 residues. From germline, CDR1 is SGHDT and CDR2 YYEEEE. CDR3 DNA sequence: TGTGCCAGCAGCAGGGCAGCCAGAAACTCTGAAGCTTTCTTT. Translated: CASSRAARNSEAFF.

This clone was detected many times. The chain joins TRBV27 to TRBJ2-6, with 10 bases that match TRBD2. The CDR3 contains 17 residues. V gave up 6 bases and J gave up 0 bases; unmatched junction bases: 5. The germline V gene has CDR1 MNHEY and CDR2 SMNVEV (reference sequence). CDR3 in DNA: TGTGCCAGCAGGAGAGCGGGAGGGATCTCTGGGGCCAACGTCCTGACTTTC. It specifies CASRRAGGISGANVLTF.

This clone was detected ten times or more. The rearrangement joins TRBV19 to TRBJ2-7, with D perhaps matching TRBD1 (5 bases). The germline V gene encodes CDR1 LNHDA and CDR2 SQIVND (reference sequence). V was pared by 8 bases and J by 2 bases, with 13 bases between. This CDR3 is built from 13 residues. The CDR3 bases are TGTGCCAGTTCGTGGGGCAGGACCTACGAGCAGTACTTC. Translating it yields CASSWGRTYEQYF. The variable domain in full, completed from reference TRBV19 and TRBJ2-7, reads DGGITQSPKYLFRKEGQNVTLSCEQNLNHDAMYWYRQDPGQGLRLIYYSQIVNDFQKGDIAEGYSVSREKKESFPLTVTSAQKNPTAFYLCASSWGRTYEQYFGPGTRLTVT.

This clone showed up many times. Different DNA sequences within this sample yield the same CDR3. The chain is built from TRBV20-1 and TRBJ1-1, with D possibly being TRBD1 (5 bases). Germline V CDR1 and CDR2: DFQATT, SNEGSKA (reference sequence). Trimming stripped 6 bases from V and 3 bases from J, with 17 bases between. The CDR3 is 14 residues long. CDR3 loop: CSAPGTASYTEAFF. As DNA, the CDR3 is TGCAGTGCCCCCGGGACGGCTAGCTACACTGAAGCTTTCTTT.

Ten or more counts support this clone. The rearrangement uses TRBV7-8 and TRBJ2-1; 7 bases align to TRBD2. The V segment lost 1 base and the J segment 9 bases; nucleotides outside the gene matches: 9. This CDR3 is built from 15 residues. The germline gives CDR1 SGHVS, CDR2 FQNEAQ. The CDR3 here is CASSLDWRELSEQFF. The CDR3 nucleotides are TGTGCCAGCAGCTTAGATTGGCGGGAGCTTAGTGAGCAGTTCTTC.

The chain uses TRBV5-5 and TRBJ1-2, with 9 bases that match TRBD1. V lost 1 base and J lost 4; bases outside the gene matches: 2. Germline lookup yields CDR1 SGHKS and CDR2 YYEKEE (reference sequence). The CDR3 contains 14 residues. This chain's CDR3 is CASSLTGGVYGYTF. The DNA for the CDR3 is TGTGCCAGCAGCTTGACAGGGGGCGTCTATGGCTACACCTTC.

This clone was picked up many times. The chain joins TRBV5-1 to TRBJ2-3; 10 positions match TRBD2. This CDR3 is built from 14 residues. The V segment lost 5 bases and the J segment 3 bases; nucleotides outside the gene matches: 3. Germline CDR1 and CDR2: SGHRS and YFSETQ. The CDR3 DNA reads TGCGCCAGCAGACTAGCGGGAAGTACAGATACGCAGTATTTT. Translation gives CASRLAGSTDTQYF.

This clone has at least ten counts. The junction does not match germline at one end; this may be a read error. This sample also contains other DNA sequences that code for the same CDR3. V and J are TRBV19 and TRBJ1-1; tentatively, D is TRBD1 (5 bases). From germline, CDR1 is LNHDA and CDR2 SQIVND (reference sequence). This CDR3 has 15 amino acids. Here the CDR3 reads CASSPGAGRGTEAFF. The CDR3 nucleotides read TGTGCCAGTAGTCCCGGGGCGGGAAGGGGCACTGAAGCTTTTTTT.

The chain is built from TRBV4-1 and TRBJ1-2; maybe TRBD1 (5 bases). V lost 2 bases to trimming and J lost 4 bases, with 8 bases between them. The CDR3 runs 13 residues. Germline CDR1 MGHRA, CDR2 YSYEKL. CDR3 in amino acids: CASSQQGFYGYTF. DNA for the CDR3: TGCGCCAGCAGCCAACAGGGTTTCTATGGCTACACCTTC.

This clone has ten or more counts. A much larger clone differs by one base, so this may be a read error. The V call is TRBV27, the J call TRBJ2-7, with D perhaps TRBD2 (5 bases). The germline V gene has CDR1 MNHEY and CDR2 SMNVEV (reference sequence). The CDR3 is made up of 14 amino acids. The germline V and J ends were trimmed by 4 bases and 0 bases, with 10 bases remaining between them. The CDR3 DNA reads as TGTGCCAGCAGTTCATTGACTACCTCCTACGAGCAGTACTTC. This encodes CASSSLTTSYEQYF.